The following is a TCR beta chain sequence with its context. Antigen unknown. The data were obtained in a study of shared clonotypes between healthy human individuals. Study-wide results and limits: The study found about 4.6% of naive CD4 clonotypes shared across a handful of donors. Among donors, the sharing of clonotypes was expected to be influenced by sequencing depth.

Researchers partitioned CD4+ cells into CD45RA+ naive and CD45RA-negative memory subsets. Germline CDR1 and CDR2: SGHRS and YFSETQ. J lost 5 bases, V lost 0 bases, and 6 bases had no gene match. There are 16 residues in the CDR3. When replicate PCRs were run on sorted subsets, they used approximately 210 ng DNA, about 30,000 T cell genomes. Repertoires were generated with immunoSEQ multiplex PCR, while TCRdb's copy carries only in-frame clones and drops some. Of around 1,000,000 clones in the sample, around three quarters are singletons; the top ten hold approximately 0.9%. This TCR derives from a man younger than 30 in good health. Some clones in this sample may be carry-over from other donors' samples. The chain employs TRBV5-1 and TRBJ2-1; TRBD2 agrees at 9 bases. Material: memory CD4+ T cells from PBMCs. The sample's subset: CD45RA-negative fraction. The CDR3 bases are TGCGCCAGCAGCTTGGGGCAAGCGGGAGGCAACAATGAGCAGTTCTTC. Translating gives CASSLGQAGGNNEQFF.